These 29 T cell receptor beta chains share one sample of origin, sequenced in a study of T-cell reconstitution after alpha-beta-depleted transplantation in children. It was with unique molecular identifiers that the TCRbeta library was prepared. TCRdb fed the PCR reads into MiXCR, producing one record per CDR3 protein. The table records over 450,000 distinct CDR3 sequences, about 10% of them present only once. Sequencing used PBMCs, obtained before TCRalphabeta/CD19-depleted stem cell transplant. Every receptor here comes from a child aged 2 to 9 with inherited bone marrow failure, due to receive a stem cell transplant.

A remark on this clonotype: With a much larger clone just one base away, this may be a read error. V gene TRBV28 combines with J gene TRBJ2-2; D may be TRBD1 or TRBD2 (5 bases each). This CDR3 has 15 amino acids. Germline V lookup: CDR1 MDHEN, CDR2 SYDVKM. Written as DNA, the CDR3 is TGTGCCAGCACGTGGCGGACCTCGAACACCGGGGACCTGTTTTTT. Amino acid sequence: CASTWRTSNTGDLFF.

There are many counts of this clonotype. The rearrangement joins TRBV3-1 to TRBJ2-5, with 7 bases matching TRBD1. This CDR3 spans 13 amino acids. V dropped 5 bases and J dropped 3; count of bases not matched to a gene: 3. Germline V CDR1 and CDR2: LGHDT, YNNKEL (reference sequence). The CDR3 sequence is CASSITGEETQYF. Here the CDR3 DNA reads TGTGCCAGCAGCATCACAGGGGAAGAGACCCAGTACTTC.

Details on this clonotype: This could be a read error, since a much larger clone is one nucleotide away. This chain connects TRBV29-1 to TRBJ2-7, with a tentative D call TRBD1 (6 bases). The V gene's germline CDR1 is SQVTM and CDR2 ANQGSEA. The V end lost 4 bases, the J end lost 4 bases, and 29 bases lay between the germline ends. The CDR3 spans 18 residues. The CDR3 DNA follows: TGCAGCGTTGTGGCTGCTAGGGGGTCCCAATGGTTGTTGTACGAGCAGTACTTC. It is translated as CSVVAARGSQWLLYEQYF.

This clonotype was seen many times. The V call is TRBV30, the J call TRBJ1-1; 9 bases map to TRBD1. V lost 0 bases and J lost 8; bases outside the gene matches: 4. The CDR3 runs 13 residues. Germline V CDR1 and CDR2: GTSNPN, SVGIG (reference sequence). CDR3 amino acids: CAWSVHRGQEAFF. CDR3 bases: TGTGCCTGGAGTGTACACAGGGGGCAGGAAGCTTTCTTT.

This clonotype was observed many times. This chain uses TRBV27 with TRBJ2-3, with TRBD1 matching over 7 bases. The length of the CDR3 is 14 residues. Germline CDR1 MNHEY, CDR2 SMNVEV (reference sequence). Germline trimming cut 3 bases from V and 6 bases from J; bases unmatched to any gene: 6. CDR3 DNA sequence: TGTGCCAGCAGTTTTGGGCAGGGGGAGGATACGCAGTATTTT. This translates into CASSFGQGEDTQYF.

At least ten counts were recorded for this clonotype. The rearrangement uses TRBV12-3 or TRBV12-4 and TRBJ2-7, with no clear D. The CDR3 totals 12 residues. Trimming removed 9 bases at V and 1 base at J, with 10 bases between. The CDR3 reads CASQLDSYEQYF. The CDR3 DNA reads as TGTGCCAGTCAATTGGATTCCTACGAGCAGTACTTC.

This clonotype was observed many times. The chain employs TRBV25-1 and TRBJ1-3; tentatively, D is TRBD1 (5 bases). This CDR3 is 17 amino acids long. Germline V gene sequence: CDR1 MGHDK, CDR2 SYGVNS. V gave up 3 bases and J gave up 0 bases, with 15 bases separating them. CDR3 protein: CASSDLRGDFSGNTIYF. CDR3 nucleotides: TGTGCCAGCAGTGACCTCCGGGGGGACTTCTCTGGAAACACCATATATTTT.

The table lists this clonotype with many counts. This chain joins TRBV7-2 and TRBJ1-3; possibly TRBD1 for D (5 bases). The V gene's germline CDR1 is SGHTA and CDR2 FQGNSA. The CDR3 contains 15 residues. Trimming stripped 8 bases from V and 3 bases from J, with 17 bases between. The CDR3 nucleotides read TGTGCCAGCGCCCGGGGGGGACCCCGTGGAAACACCATATATTTT. Protein: CASARGGPRGNTIYF.

Ten or more counts support this clonotype. The chain uses TRBV13 and TRBJ2-3; weak D call: TRBD2 (6 bases). V gave up 5 bases and J gave up 4 bases, with 16 bases separating them. This CDR3 is built from 15 residues. The germline V gene encodes CDR1 PRHDT and CDR2 FYEKMQ (reference sequence). The CDR3, as DNA: TGTGCCAGCAGCCCGCAGTCGGGAGAGTCAGATACGCAGTATTTT. As protein: CASSPQSGESDTQYF.

This clonotype showed up just once. The chain joins TRBV5-4 to TRBJ2-1; the D gene is possibly TRBD2 (5 bases). Trimming stripped 0 bases from V and 2 bases from J, with 6 bases between. Germline CDR1 reads SGHNT; CDR2 reads YYREEE (reference sequence). CDR3 length: 14 amino acids. DNA for the CDR3: TGTGCCAGCAGCTTGGGGGAGACCTACAATGAGCAGTTCTTC. Translation gives CASSLGETYNEQFF.

There are many counts of this clonotype. The CDR3 loop is CASSPRWYGTDTQYF. Written as DNA, the CDR3 is TGTGCCAGCAGTCCGAGATGGTATGGCACAGATACGCAGTATTTT. This chain connects TRBV3-1 to TRBJ2-3; D not resolved. Between the trimmed V and J ends, which lost 6 bases and 1 base, there was a span of 14 bases. Germline CDR1 is LGHDT and CDR2 is YNNKEL (reference sequence). The CDR3 has 15 amino acids.

This clonotype was observed at least ten times. The chain has TRBV5-1 and TRBJ2-3, with D possibly being TRBD1 (6 bases). Trimming took 4 bases from V and 2 from J, leaving 14 bases between them. The V gene's germline CDR1 is SGHRS and CDR2 YFSETQ. The CDR3 loop spans 15 amino acids. DNA of the CDR3: TGCGCCAGCAGCCTGGACGGGGACATCACAGATACGCAGTATTTT. Translation gives CASSLDGDITDTQYF.

A note on this clonotype: This may be a read error, as it is one base from a much larger clone. The rearrangement joins TRBV7-9 to TRBJ2-1; 14 bases line up with TRBD2. CDR1 SEHNR and CDR2 FQNEAQ come from the germline V gene (reference sequence). The CDR3 is 16 amino acids. In nucleotides, the CDR3 is TGTGCCGGCAGCTTCCCCCTGGGACTAGCGGGAGCCGAGCAGTTCTTC. Amino acids: CAGSFPLGLAGAEQFF.

This clonotype showed up just a few times. V is TRBV12-3 or TRBV12-4 and J is TRBJ2-3, with unresolved D. V was shortened by 8 bases and J by 4 bases, with 13 bases between the two germline ends. The CDR3 extends over 13 amino acids. The CDR3 spells CASCRTGSDTQYF. In nucleotides, the CDR3 is TGTGCCAGCTGCCGGACGGGCTCAGATACGCAGTATTTT.

In regard to this clonotype: A much larger clone lies a single base off, so this may be a read error. The CDR3 loop reads CSATGLAGTEEYF. The DNA for the CDR3 is TGCAGTGCAACGGGACTAGCGGGAACGGAGGAGTACTTC. This chain joins TRBV20-1 and TRBJ2-7; 13 bases map to TRBD2. V shed 6 bases, J shed 11 bases, and the junction held 10 bases outside the gene matches. This CDR3 spans 13 amino acids. Germline-derived CDR1 and CDR2 are DFQATT and SNEGSKA (reference sequence).

A word on this clonotype: With a much larger clone just one base away, this may be a read error. V is TRBV9 and J is TRBJ1-5; TRBD1 is a possible D gene (6 bases). The CDR3 extends over 13 amino acids. Germline CDR1 is SGDLS and CDR2 is YYNGEE. The CDR3 DNA sequence: TGTGCCAACAGCTCTTCACAGGGTCAGCCCCAGCATTTT. Protein: CANSSSQGQPQHF.

The rearrangement uses TRBV15 and TRBJ2-7, with unresolved D. The CDR3 covers 12 residues. CDR1 is LNHNV and CDR2 is YYDKDF in the germline V gene (reference sequence). With 5 bases removed from V and 1 base from J, the gap between germline ends came to 6 bases. The CDR3 coding sequence is TGTGCCACCAGCCAAGCATCCTACGAGCAGTACTTC. It translates to CATSQASYEQYF. The full variable domain, rest sourced from reference TRBV15 and TRBJ2-7, is DAMVIQNPRYQVTQFGKPVTLSCSQTLNHNVMYWYQQKSSQAPKLLFHYYDKDFNNEADTPDNFQSRRPNTSFCFLDIRSPGLGDTAMYLCATSQASYEQYFGPGTRLTVT.

Worth noting for this clonotype: One base away lies a much larger clone, so this may be a sequencing read error. V is TRBV20-1 and J is TRBJ1-5; the D gene is possibly TRBD1 (5 bases). CDR1 DFQATT and CDR2 SNEGSKA come from the germline V gene (reference sequence). The CDR3 is 14 amino acids. The V gene lost 0 bases and the J gene lost 8 bases, with 14 bases spanning the gap. The CDR3 here is CSARDSGTGEPQHF. CDR3 in DNA: TGCAGTGCTAGAGATTCCGGGACGGGAGAGCCCCAGCATTTT.

At least ten counts were recorded for this clonotype. The rearrangement links TRBV7-8 to TRBJ2-3; TRBD2 matches 7 bases. Germline values: CDR1 SGHVS, CDR2 FQNEAQ. The V gene end was trimmed by 0 bases and the J gene end by 6 bases; junction bases not matched to a gene: 6. This CDR3 has 15 residues. The CDR3 nucleotides are TGTGCCAGCAGCTTAGCGGCTAGCGGTGGGGATACGCAGTATTTT. It is translated as CASSLAASGGDTQYF.

Remarks on this clonotype: This may be a read error, as it is one base from a much larger clone. The chain joins TRBV9 to TRBJ1-4; D is possibly TRBD1 (6 bases). Germline V CDR1 and CDR2: SGDLS, YYNGEE. There are 14 residues in the CDR3. CDR3 loop: CASGVGAGVEKLFF. The CDR3 DNA sequence: TGTGCCAGCGGCGTAGGGGCAGGGGTTGAAAAACTGTTTTTT. The full variable domain, rest sourced from reference TRBV9 and TRBJ1-4, is DSGVTQTPKHLITATGQRVTLRCSPRSGDLSVYWYQQSLDQGLQFLIQYYNGEERAKGNILERFSAQQFPDLHSELNLSSLELGDSALYFCASGVGAGVEKLFFGSGTQLSVL.

This clonotype has more than one count but fewer than ten. The V gene is TRBV10-3, the J gene TRBJ2-3, with D possibly being TRBD1 (8 bases). V lost 10 bases and J lost 2, with 22 bases in between. Germline V gene lookup returns CDR1 ENHRY and CDR2 SYGVKD. This CDR3 has 16 amino acids. The CDR3 bases are TGTGCCACCTCAGGGGGCTGGGGGGGAGACACAGATACGCAGTATTTT. Encoded protein: CATSGGWGGDTDTQYF.

The chain has TRBV18 and TRBJ2-1, with a possible D match to TRBD2 (5 bases). CDR3 length equals 14 residues. Germline V gene lookup returns CDR1 KGHSH and CDR2 LQKENI. Trimming took off 3 bases at V and 4 bases at J, with 10 bases between the two ends. This CDR3 reads CASSPGNIYNEQFF. The CDR3 DNA is TGTGCCAGCTCACCCGGGAACATATACAATGAGCAGTTCTTC.

This chain uses TRBV7-2 with TRBJ1-2; D perhaps matches TRBD1 (5 bases). Germline V CDR1 and CDR2: SGHTA, FQGNSA. There are 12 residues in the CDR3. V was shortened by 5 bases and J by 5 bases, with 9 bases between the two germline ends. The DNA of the CDR3 is TGTGCCAGCAGCGTACACAGGTATGGCTACACCTTC. This translates into CASSVHRYGYTF.

There are a few counts of this clonotype. The chain combines TRBV9 with TRBJ1-2; perhaps TRBD1 as D (5 bases). Deletions cut 0 bases from V and 9 bases from J, with 6 bases between. Germline V gene sequence: CDR1 SGDLS, CDR2 YYNGEE. The CDR3 runs 11 residues. The CDR3 DNA sequence: TGTGCCAGCAGCGTAGGGGGCCGCTACACCTTC. Amino acids: CASSVGGRYTF. Based on the CDR3 plus reference TRBV9 and TRBJ1-2, the full variable domain is DSGVTQTPKHLITATGQRVTLRCSPRSGDLSVYWYQQSLDQGLQFLIQYYNGEERAKGNILERFSAQQFPDLHSELNLSSLELGDSALYFCASSVGGRYTFGSGTRLTVV.

This chain links TRBV29-1 with TRBJ2-7; D gene uncertain. CDR1 and CDR2 (germline): SQVTM, ANQGSEA. The V gene lost 0 bases and the J gene lost 9 bases, with 18 bases spanning the gap. CDR3 size: 14 residues. The CDR3 DNA is TGCAGCGTTGAAGACGGAAAAGAGCACTCTGGGCAGTACTTC. This translates into CSVEDGKEHSGQYF.

This clonotype was seen repeatedly, ten times or more. The V gene is TRBV15, the J gene TRBJ2-1; D is unresolved. The germline gives CDR1 LNHNV, CDR2 YYDKDF (reference sequence). The CDR3 sequence is 14 residues long. V lost 0 bases to trimming and J lost 4 bases, with 7 bases between them. CDR3 protein: CATSRDPEYNEQFF. The CDR3 nucleotides read TGTGCCACCAGCAGAGATCCTGAGTACAATGAGCAGTTCTTC.

This clonotype was recorded at least ten times. The chain combines TRBV7-2 with TRBJ2-5, with D hard to call. Germline assignment: CDR1 SGHTA and CDR2 FQGNSA. The CDR3 is 13 amino acids. The V and J ends lost 5 bases and 0 bases respectively, with 7 bases between them. The CDR3 loop reads CASSTRNQETQYF. The CDR3 region has the DNA TGTGCCAGCAGCACCCGCAACCAAGAGACCCAGTACTTC. The full variable domain, completed using reference TRBV7-2 and TRBJ2-5, is GAGVSQSPSNKVTEKGKDVELRCDPISGHTALYWYRQSLGQGLEFLIYFQGNSAPDKSGLPSDRFSAERTGGSVSTLTIQRTQQEDSAVYLCASSTRNQETQYFGPGTRLLVL.

This clonotype was detected many times. The rearrangement links TRBV2 to TRBJ2-5, with D maybe TRBD1 (6 bases). V lost 8 bases and J 2 bases, leaving 12 bases between the germline ends. This CDR3 has 13 residues. The germline V gene encodes CDR1 SNHLY and CDR2 FYNNEI. CDR3 in amino acids: CASERQAQETQYF. CDR3 DNA: TGTGCCAGCGAACGACAGGCTCAAGAGACCCAGTACTTC.

CDR3 residues: CASRTVGNTIYF. The CDR3 DNA sequence: TGTGCCAGTCGGACGGTCGGAAACACCATATATTTT. The chain employs TRBV12-3 or TRBV12-4 and TRBJ1-3, with D uncertain. V lost 9 bases and J 4 bases, leaving 10 bases between the germline ends. CDR3 length equals 12 residues.